The 24 T cell receptor beta chains reported below all come from one sample, sequenced in a study of shared clonotypes between healthy human individuals. Clones were read by immunoSEQ multiplex PCR, and TCRdb kept only the in-frame ones, dropping some. The repertoire holds millions of clones, with around 90% as singletons. Source material: naive CD4+ T cells sorted from blood. Described subset: CD45RA+ positively selected. The receptor source for this set is a man between 18 and 35 years old in good health.

V and J are TRBV6-5 and TRBJ2-3, with TRBD2 as a possible D gene (5 bases). Between the trimmed V and J ends, which lost 10 bases and 4 bases, there was a span of 18 bases. Germline CDR1 is MNHEY and CDR2 is SVGAGI. The CDR3 spans 14 residues. The CDR3 bases are TGTGCCACCGCCCGGGGTAAAGAGGCAGATACGCAGTATTTT. Protein: CATARGKEADTQYF.

This clone was detected once. The chain combines TRBV28 with TRBJ1-5, with D perhaps TRBD1 (5 bases). The germline gives CDR1 MDHEN, CDR2 SYDVKM. There are 15 residues in the CDR3. The V gene lost 4 bases and the J gene lost 0 bases, with 10 bases spanning the gap. CDR3 DNA sequence: TGTGCCAGCAGTTCTGGGGGGTATAGCAATCAGCCCCAGCATTTT. It specifies CASSSGGYSNQPQHF.

This chain links TRBV7-9 with TRBJ1-4; 7 bases match TRBD1. V shed 5 bases and J 5 bases; nucleotides not matched to a gene: 8. Germline lookup yields CDR1 SEHNR and CDR2 FQNEAQ (reference sequence). This CDR3 has 15 residues. CDR3 in amino acids: CASSKGQLPNEKLFF. DNA for the CDR3: TGTGCCAGCAGCAAGGGACAGCTACCGAATGAAAAACTGTTTTTT.

In its sample, this clone was seen a few times. This rearrangement joins TRBV4-1 to TRBJ2-2, with 14 bases matching TRBD2. Germline V gives CDR1 MGHRA, CDR2 YSYEKL. Germline trimming cut 1 base from V and 4 bases from J; bases unmatched to any gene: 11. CDR3 size: 20 residues. The CDR3 spells CASSQAGGLAGAGGTGELFF. The CDR3 DNA reads TGCGCCAGCAGCCAAGCAGGGGGACTAGCGGGGGCTGGAGGCACCGGGGAGCTGTTTTTT.

This clone was observed a single time. V gene TRBV28 combines with J gene TRBJ1-2, with 8 nucleotides matching TRBD1. CDR1 is MDHEN and CDR2 is SYDVKM in the germline V gene. This CDR3 is built from 14 residues. Germline trimming cut 6 bases from V and 4 bases from J; bases unmatched to any gene: 7. CDR3 residues: CASREDRAGYGYTF. CDR3 DNA: TGTGCCAGCAGGGAGGACAGGGCGGGCTATGGCTACACCTTC.

This clone has a single count. The genes are TRBV30 and TRBJ2-1, with D tentatively TRBD2 (7 bases). Trimming pared 7 bases from V and 4 bases from J, leaving 23 bases between. Germline CDR1 is GTSNPN and CDR2 is SVGIG (reference sequence). There are 16 residues in the CDR3. DNA for the CDR3: TGTGCCTCCCGAGAAACACAGGGAGGGGTTTACAATGAGCAGTTCTTC. As protein: CASRETQGGVYNEQFF.

The chain employs TRBV6-4 and TRBJ2-1; D tentatively fits TRBD1 or TRBD2 (5 bases each). V dropped 2 bases and J dropped 8 bases, with 16 bases sitting between them. The CDR3 spans 15 residues. Germline CDR1 MRHNA, CDR2 SNTAGT. CDR3 in DNA: TGTGCCAGCAGTGACCAAGGAACCGGGGACGATGAGCAGTTCTTC. It is translated as CASSDQGTGDDEQFF.

This rearrangement joins TRBV2 to TRBJ1-5, with unresolved D. The germline V gene encodes CDR1 SNHLY and CDR2 FYNNEI. The CDR3 has 15 amino acids. Trimming cost V 7 bases and J 0 bases, with 13 bases left between them. CDR3 amino acids: CASNERGLSNQPQHF. CDR3 in DNA: TGTGCCAGCAACGAACGTGGGCTTAGCAATCAGCCCCAGCATTTT. The entire variable domain, with the rest obtained from reference TRBV2 and TRBJ1-5, is as follows: EPEVTQTPSHQVTQMGQEVILRCVPISNHLYFYWYRQILGQKVEFLVSFYNNEISEKSEIFDDQFSVERPDGSNFTLKIRSTKLEDSAMYFCASNERGLSNQPQHFGDGTRLSIL.

CDR3 DNA: TGTGCCAGCAGTTACTGGGAACCTAGTCCCTACAATGAGCAGTTCTTC. Amino acid sequence: CASSYWEPSPYNEQFF. This rearrangement joins TRBV6-6 to TRBJ2-1, with D uncertain. Germline V gene sequence: CDR1 MNHNY, CDR2 SVGAGI (reference sequence). V was shortened by 1 base and J by 2 bases, with 12 bases between the two germline ends. The CDR3 runs 16 residues.

Note on this clone: This specimen includes other DNA sequences encoding the same CDR3. The chain is built from TRBV7-2 and TRBJ2-2; 9 positions match TRBD2. This CDR3 has 16 amino acids. Germline trimming cut 1 base from V and 0 bases from J; bases unmatched to any gene: 0. CDR1 SGHTA and CDR2 FQGNSA come from the germline V gene. DNA of the CDR3: TGTGCCAGCAGCTTAGGACTAGCGGCGAACACCGGGGAGCTGTTTTTT. It is translated as CASSLGLAANTGELFF.

The chain is built from TRBV10-1 and TRBJ2-3; D remains unclear. This CDR3 is 13 amino acids long. Trimming cost V 2 bases and J 7 bases, with 10 bases left between them. The germline V gene encodes CDR1 WNHNN and CDR2 SYGVQD (reference sequence). This CDR3 reads CASSERVTYTQYF. The CDR3 DNA reads TGCGCCAGCAGTGAGCGGGTTACCTATACGCAGTATTTT.

In regard to this clone: The sample holds other DNA sequences that translate to the same CDR3. The chain joins TRBV6-5 to TRBJ1-6; no firm D call. Germline V gives CDR1 MNHEY, CDR2 SVGAGI. Trimming took 2 bases from V and 10 from J, leaving 9 bases between them. This CDR3 spans 13 amino acids. The CDR3 DNA is TGTGCCAGCAGTTACGATATAAACTCACCCCTCCACTTT. Translation gives CASSYDINSPLHF.

V is TRBV7-3 and J is TRBJ2-3; 10 bases fit TRBD1. Germline CDR1 SGHTA, CDR2 FQGTGA. V dropped 4 bases and J dropped 4; count of bases not matched to a gene: 5. CDR3 length: 15 amino acids. The CDR3 nucleotides read TGTGCCAGCAGCTCCGCCGGGACAGGGGCAGATACGCAGTATTTT. This gives the protein CASSSAGTGADTQYF.

In this sample, this clone turned up a few times. The CDR3 is CASSATAEKLFF. The CDR3 region has the DNA TGTGCCAGCAGTGCGACAGCTGAAAAACTGTTTTTT. The chain recombines TRBV2 with TRBJ1-4, with D perhaps TRBD1 (5 bases). V was shortened by 4 bases and J by 7 bases, with 7 bases between the two germline ends. CDR3 length: 12 residues. Germline V CDR1 and CDR2: SNHLY, FYNNEI.

The V call is TRBV6-5, the J call TRBJ2-7, with 8 bases identical to TRBD1. Looked up from germline, CDR1 is MNHEY and CDR2 is SVGAGI. J gave up 7 bases and V 5 bases, and 10 bases lay outside the gene matches. The length of the CDR3 is 14 residues. The chain's CDR3 is CASSGQGPGGEQYF. The CDR3 coding sequence is TGTGCCAGCAGTGGACAGGGACCTGGGGGGGAGCAGTACTTC.

V usage is TRBV5-4 and J usage is TRBJ1-3, with a tentative D call TRBD1 (5 bases). From germline, CDR1 is SGHNT and CDR2 YYREEE (reference sequence). The CDR3 runs 16 residues. Deletions cut 0 bases from V and 0 bases from J, with 10 bases between. The CDR3 loop reads CASSLGGGISGNTIYF. CDR3 bases: TGTGCCAGCAGCTTGGGCGGGGGTATCTCTGGAAACACCATATATTTT.

The chain links TRBV15 to TRBJ2-5; 8 bases line up with TRBD1. With V trimmed by 10 bases and J by 2 bases, 9 bases remained unmatched. CDR3 length: 14 residues. CDR1 is LNHNV, CDR2 YYDKDF, per germline (reference sequence). The CDR3 here is CASGQGVKQETQYF. CDR3 nucleotide sequence: TGTGCCAGCGGACAGGGAGTAAAACAAGAGACCCAGTACTTC.

The chain recombines TRBV19 with TRBJ1-6; unclear D gene. Germline CDR1 reads LNHDA; CDR2 reads SQIVND (reference sequence). The CDR3 runs 14 residues. V was shortened by 4 bases and J by 7 bases, with 11 bases between the two germline ends. The CDR3, as DNA: TGTGCCAGTAGTACGACCCCACCAAATTCACCCCTCCACTTT. Translated: CASSTTPPNSPLHF.

The chain combines TRBV30 with TRBJ2-7, with D possibly being TRBD1 (5 bases). The ends were cut back, 4 bases at V and 6 bases at J, with 16 bases in the middle. Germline values: CDR1 GTSNPN, CDR2 SVGIG (reference sequence). The length of the CDR3 is 13 residues. CDR3: CAWTSGRVGEQYF. The CDR3 DNA follows: TGTGCCTGGACATCCGGCAGGGTGGGCGAGCAGTACTTC. The variable domain in full, completed from reference TRBV30 and TRBJ2-7, reads SQTIHQWPATLVQPVGSPLSLECTVEGTSNPNLYWYRQAAGRGLQLLFYSVGIGQISSEVPQNLSASRPQDRQFILSSKKLLLSDSGFYLCAWTSGRVGEQYFGPGTRLTVT.

As concerns this clone: Other nucleotide sequences from this sample produce the same CDR3. The chain uses TRBV5-1 and TRBJ2-3; D is uncertain. The CDR3 contains 13 residues. Per the germline V gene, CDR1 is SGHRS and CDR2 is YFSETQ. The V and J ends lost 4 bases and 2 bases respectively, with 8 bases between them. Written as DNA, the CDR3 is TGCGCCAGCAGCGGAGTTTCCACAGATACGCAGTATTTT. This sequence encodes CASSGVSTDTQYF.

This clone came up once. V and J are TRBV7-3 and TRBJ2-2; D is unresolved. The germline V and J ends were trimmed by 5 bases and 0 bases, with 19 bases remaining between them. The CDR3 has 18 amino acids. CDR1 is SGHTA, CDR2 FQGTGA, per germline. The CDR3 loop is CASSPTLFRQPNTGELFF. In DNA, the CDR3 is TGTGCCAGCAGCCCAACCTTGTTTCGACAACCGAACACCGGGGAGCTGTTTTTT.

The rearrangement uses TRBV5-3 and TRBJ2-5, with D unresolved. The J call may be incorrect, as the DNA end agrees better with TRBJ2-7. TRBV5-3 is assigned to the ORF class and has an uncertain function. This CDR3 spans 17 amino acids. CDR3 region: CARSLGSAPSPPYEQYF. DNA for the CDR3: TGTGCCAGAAGCTTAGGCTCAGCGCCTTCCCCCCCCTACGAGCAGTACTTC.

The chain is built from TRBV7-9 and TRBJ1-1; D is unclear. CDR1 SEHNR and CDR2 FQNEAQ come from the germline V gene (reference sequence). The ends were cut back, 2 bases at V and 1 base at J, with 14 bases in the middle. The CDR3 extends over 16 amino acids. For the CDR3, the DNA is TGTGCCAGCAGCTTATATTCCCGTCCAGGGAACACTGAAGCTTTCTTT. This codes for CASSLYSRPGNTEAFF.

J is TRBJ1-5 and V is TRBV19; TRBD1 is a possible D gene (6 bases). Trimming left V 6 bases short and J 1 base short, with 16 bases between. This CDR3 comprises 16 residues. Germline CDR1 reads LNHDA; CDR2 reads SQIVND (reference sequence). The CDR3 DNA is TGTGCCAGTAGGACCGCAGGGGTAAGGAGCAATCAGCCCCAGCATTTT. Protein product: CASRTAGVRSNQPQHF.